The text below deals with one T cell receptor beta chain. Its antigen is still unknown. These data are taken from a study of T cell responses to AZD1222 COVID-19 vaccine. V gave up 10 bases and J gave up 5 bases, with 15 bases separating them. There are 12 residues in the CDR3. Germline CDR1 and CDR2: MNHEY and SVGAGI. General study points: In a largely white British group with more females than males, clonal diversity was possibly underestimated.

The table came from immunoSEQ multiplex PCR; TCRdb's copy has only in-frame clones and leaves some out. This sample carries 75,000 to 80,000 clones, about nine tenths of them seen once, and the ten largest clones take 1.2% to 1.5%. Sample: peripheral blood, taken 28 days after the second AZD1222 dose. The V and J genes are TRBV6-5 and TRBJ2-7, with D possibly TRBD1 on 6 matching bases. This receptor was taken from an adult who received the AZD1222 COVID-19 vaccine. The CDR3 DNA reads TGTGCCACCACCCGAGCAGGGGACGAGCAGTACTTC. This gives the protein CATTRAGDEQYF.